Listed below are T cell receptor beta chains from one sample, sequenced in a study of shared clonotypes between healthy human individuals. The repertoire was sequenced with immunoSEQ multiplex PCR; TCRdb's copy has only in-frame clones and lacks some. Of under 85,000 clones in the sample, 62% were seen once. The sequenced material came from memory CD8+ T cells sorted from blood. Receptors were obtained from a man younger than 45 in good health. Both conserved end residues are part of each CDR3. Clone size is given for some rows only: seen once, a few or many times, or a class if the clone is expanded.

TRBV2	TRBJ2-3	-	CASSWIADTQYF
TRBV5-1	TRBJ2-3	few	CASSLIPRRVADTQYF
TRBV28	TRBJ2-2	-	CASRGTSGKRDTGELFF
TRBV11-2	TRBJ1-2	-	CASSQQRANYGYTF
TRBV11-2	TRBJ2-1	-	CASSLVKGQAGSYNEQFF
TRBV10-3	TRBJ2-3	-	CATWRGEGTDTQYF
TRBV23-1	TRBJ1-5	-	CASSHPPRGEGNQPQHF
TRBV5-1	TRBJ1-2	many	CASSLTAGLPNYGYTF
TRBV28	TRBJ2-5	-	CASSEGTGETQYF
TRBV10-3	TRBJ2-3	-	CAIEGRGADTQYF
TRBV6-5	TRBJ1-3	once	CASSYVGPASGNTIYF
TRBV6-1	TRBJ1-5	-	CASSEIGGPAPQHF
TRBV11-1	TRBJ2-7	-	CASRPPGTGNHEQYF
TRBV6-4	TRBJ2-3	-	CASGLVAGSSTDTQYF
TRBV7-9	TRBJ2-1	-	CASRGELAGVLYNEQFF
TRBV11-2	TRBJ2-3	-	CASSLGLEGGHPTDTQYF
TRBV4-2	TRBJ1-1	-	CASSQGQGMNTEAFF
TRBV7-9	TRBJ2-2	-	CASRIGLAGGTGELFF
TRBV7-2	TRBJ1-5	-	CASSLVVCISLRPQHF
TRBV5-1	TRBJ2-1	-	CASSSDSGGSYNEQFF
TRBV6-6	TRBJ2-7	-	CASSLRLAQSYEQYF
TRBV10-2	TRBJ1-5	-	CASSKQGNQPQHF
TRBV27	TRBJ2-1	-	CASSLAGEYNEQFF
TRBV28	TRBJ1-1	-	CASSLFAAGRATEAFF
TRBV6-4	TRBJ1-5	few	CASSDGSNQPQHF
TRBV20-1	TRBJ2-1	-	CSARFYNEQFF
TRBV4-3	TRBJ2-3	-	CASSQETGRLTDTQYF
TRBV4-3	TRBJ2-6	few	CASSQGTEQSSGANVLTF
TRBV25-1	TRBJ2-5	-	CASNQGAHPPQETQYF
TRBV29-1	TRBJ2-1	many	CSVESSPSIETNEQFF
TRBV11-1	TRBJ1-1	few	CASSLGPRTEAFF
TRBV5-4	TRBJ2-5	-	CASSGGPGALLAPETQYF
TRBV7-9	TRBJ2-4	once	CASNSGRRQNIQYF
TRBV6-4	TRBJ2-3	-	CASSDSGQGGADTQYF
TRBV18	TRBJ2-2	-	CASSGVFTGELFF
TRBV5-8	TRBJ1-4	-	CASSLVRGHGEKLFF
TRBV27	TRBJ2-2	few	CASSLTAYTTGELFF
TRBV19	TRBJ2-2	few	CASSMAGTGELFF
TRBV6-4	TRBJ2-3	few	CASSDGASSTDTQYF
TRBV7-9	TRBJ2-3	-	CASSLGEGHTDTQYF
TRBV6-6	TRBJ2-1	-	CASSYQTSGIDNEQFF
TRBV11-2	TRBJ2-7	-	CASSLAKAGPVWDEQYF
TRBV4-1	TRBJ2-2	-	CASENTGELFF
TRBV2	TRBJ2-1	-	CASSEAIDFHEQFF
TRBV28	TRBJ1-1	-	CASRPHSKREAFF
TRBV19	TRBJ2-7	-	CASSISGGEYEQYF
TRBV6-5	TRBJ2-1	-	CASSYSGTVYNEQFF
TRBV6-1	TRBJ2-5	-	CASNSLAGGLETQYF
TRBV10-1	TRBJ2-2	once	CASSESIPANTGELFF
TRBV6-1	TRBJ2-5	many	CASSETRQFQETQYF
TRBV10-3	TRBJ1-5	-	CAISDGDENQPQHF
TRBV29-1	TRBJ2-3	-	CSAGKQGKGSDTQYF
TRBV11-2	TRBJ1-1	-	CASSLEGTGRGMNTEAFF
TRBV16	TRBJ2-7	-	CASSQMGYEQYF
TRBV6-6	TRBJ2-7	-	CASSSPERSSYEQYF
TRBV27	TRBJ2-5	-	CASRQTGRQETQYF
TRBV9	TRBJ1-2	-	CASSVGPHGPITYGYTF